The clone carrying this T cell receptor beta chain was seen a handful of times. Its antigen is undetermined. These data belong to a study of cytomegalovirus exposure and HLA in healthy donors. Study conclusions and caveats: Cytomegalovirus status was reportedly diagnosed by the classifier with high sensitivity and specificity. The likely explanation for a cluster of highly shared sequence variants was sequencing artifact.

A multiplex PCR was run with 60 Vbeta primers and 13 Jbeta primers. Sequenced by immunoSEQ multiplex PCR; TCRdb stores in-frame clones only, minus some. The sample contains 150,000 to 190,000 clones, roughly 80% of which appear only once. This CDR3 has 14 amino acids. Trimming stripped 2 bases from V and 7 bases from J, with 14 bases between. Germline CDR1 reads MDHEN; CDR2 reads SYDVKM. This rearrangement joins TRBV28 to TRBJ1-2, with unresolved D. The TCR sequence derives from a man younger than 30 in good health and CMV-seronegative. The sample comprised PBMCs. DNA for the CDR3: TGTGCCAGCAGTTTAAGTACGGGGATGGGTGGCTACACCTTC. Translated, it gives CASSLSTGMGGYTF.